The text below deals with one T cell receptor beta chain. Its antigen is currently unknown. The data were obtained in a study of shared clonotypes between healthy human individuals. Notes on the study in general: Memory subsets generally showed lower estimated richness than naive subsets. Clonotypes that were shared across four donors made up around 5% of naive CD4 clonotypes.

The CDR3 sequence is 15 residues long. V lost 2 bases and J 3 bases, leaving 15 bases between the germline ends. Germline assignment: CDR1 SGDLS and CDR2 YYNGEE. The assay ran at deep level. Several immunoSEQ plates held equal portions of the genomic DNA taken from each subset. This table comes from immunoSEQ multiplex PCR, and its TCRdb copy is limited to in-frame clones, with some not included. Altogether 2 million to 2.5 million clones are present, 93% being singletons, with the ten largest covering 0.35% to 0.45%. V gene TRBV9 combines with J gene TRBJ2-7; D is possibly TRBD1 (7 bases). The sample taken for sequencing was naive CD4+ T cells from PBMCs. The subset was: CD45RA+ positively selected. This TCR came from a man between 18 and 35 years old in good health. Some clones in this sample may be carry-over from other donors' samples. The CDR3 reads CASSVTQGGFYEQYF. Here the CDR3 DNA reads TGTGCCAGCAGCGTTACGCAGGGGGGATTCTACGAGCAGTACTTC.